This TCR beta chain was recorded in a study of radiotherapy plus CTLA-4 blockade in lung cancer. Overall study context: Objective responses arose in roughly 20% of patients, and approximately 31% experienced disease control. Broader study findings: According to reports, early shifts in blood T cell clones, alongside interferon-beta, forecast response most accurately.

This clone occurred a few times. Antigen unknown. Patients had chemo-refractory metastatic non-small-cell lung cancer and received focal radiation plus CTLA-4 blockade that used ipilimumab. Generated by immunoSEQ multiplex PCR, the TCRdb table keeps only in-frame clones and is missing some. The sample contains some 50,000 clones, roughly 80% of which appear only once. The source is a human donor with non-small cell lung cancer who had a partial response to radiotherapy plus ipilimumab. This specimen consisted of peripheral blood, obtained from a patient treated with radiotherapy plus ipilimumab.

The CDR3 DNA sequence: TGTGCCACCAGCAGAGGAACCGGAGACACCGGGGAGCTGTTTTTT. Translating gives CATSRGTGDTGELFF. V and J are TRBV15 and TRBJ2-2; no firm D call. V gave up 1 base and J gave up 3 bases, with 9 bases separating them. Germline V lookup: CDR1 LNHNV, CDR2 YYDKDF (reference sequence). CDR3 length: 15 amino acids.